This T cell receptor (beta chain) was found in a study of blood T cells in healthy people across ages. General study points: Per million T cells, the diversity of TCR beta decreased roughly linearly as age advanced.

The authors ran a second PCR of 7 to 11 cycles using a sample-barcoded 5' primer and a J-beta primer mix. TCRdb itself ran the 5' RACE reads through MiXCR, one entry per CDR3 protein. The sample lists roughly 800,000 distinct CDR3 sequences, 20% to 30% occurring once. Germline CDR1 is MNHEY and CDR2 is SMNVEV (reference sequence). The CDR3 is 13 residues long. V lost 2 bases to trimming and J lost 5 bases, with 6 bases between them. This clonotype turned up a few times. What it binds is not known. This same sample was also part of a study on T cells of mothers and their children. Per that paper: The sample comes from eight or nine healthy Caucasian donors: mothers and children. The study found slightly higher but non-significant overlap in related versus unrelated mother-child pairs.

Sequencing was performed on blood. The chain is built from TRBV27 and TRBJ2-2; D gene uncertain. The sequence was obtained from a boy younger than 18 in good health. The DNA of the CDR3 is TGTGCCAGCAGTTTAATCTGGACCGGGGAGCTGTTTTTT. Amino acids: CASSLIWTGELFF.